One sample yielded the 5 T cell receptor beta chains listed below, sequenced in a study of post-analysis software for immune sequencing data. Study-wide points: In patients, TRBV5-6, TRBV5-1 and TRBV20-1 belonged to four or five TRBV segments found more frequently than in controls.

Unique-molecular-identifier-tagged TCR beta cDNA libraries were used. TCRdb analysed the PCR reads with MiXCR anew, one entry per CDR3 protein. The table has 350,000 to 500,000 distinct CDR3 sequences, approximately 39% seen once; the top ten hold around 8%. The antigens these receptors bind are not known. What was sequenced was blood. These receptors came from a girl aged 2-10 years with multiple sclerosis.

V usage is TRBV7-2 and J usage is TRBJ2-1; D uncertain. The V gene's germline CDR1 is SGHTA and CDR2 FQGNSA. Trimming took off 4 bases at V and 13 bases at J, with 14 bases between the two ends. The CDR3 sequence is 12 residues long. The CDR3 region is CASSSSIVPQFF. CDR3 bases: TGTGCCAGCAGCTCCTCAATCGTCCCTCAGTTCTTC.

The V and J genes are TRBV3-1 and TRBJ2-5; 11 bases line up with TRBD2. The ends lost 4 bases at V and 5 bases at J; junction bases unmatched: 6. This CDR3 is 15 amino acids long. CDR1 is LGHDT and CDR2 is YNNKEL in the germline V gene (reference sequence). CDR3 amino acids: CASSPASGGLETQYF. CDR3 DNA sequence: TGTGCCAGCAGCCCCGCTAGCGGGGGGTTGGAGACCCAGTACTTC.

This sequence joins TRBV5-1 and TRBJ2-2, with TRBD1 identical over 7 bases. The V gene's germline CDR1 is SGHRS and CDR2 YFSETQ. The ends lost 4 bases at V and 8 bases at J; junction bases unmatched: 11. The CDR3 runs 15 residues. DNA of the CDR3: TGCGCCAGCAGCGATTGGGACAGTAATGAGGGGGAGCTGTTTTTT. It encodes CASSDWDSNEGELFF.

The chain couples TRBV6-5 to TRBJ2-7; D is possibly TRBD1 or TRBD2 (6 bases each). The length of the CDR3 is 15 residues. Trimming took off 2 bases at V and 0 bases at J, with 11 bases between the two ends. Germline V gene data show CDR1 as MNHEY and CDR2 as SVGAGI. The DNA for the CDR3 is TGTGCCAGCAGTTACCGGAGGGGGAGCTCCTACGAGCAGTACTTC. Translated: CASSYRRGSSYEQYF.

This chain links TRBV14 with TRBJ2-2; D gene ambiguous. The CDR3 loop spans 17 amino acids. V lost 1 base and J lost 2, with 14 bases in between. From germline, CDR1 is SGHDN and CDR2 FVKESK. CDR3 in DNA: TGTGCCAGCAGCCAAGGACAACCTGGCTTTAACACCGGGGAGCTGTTTTTT. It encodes CASSQGQPGFNTGELFF.